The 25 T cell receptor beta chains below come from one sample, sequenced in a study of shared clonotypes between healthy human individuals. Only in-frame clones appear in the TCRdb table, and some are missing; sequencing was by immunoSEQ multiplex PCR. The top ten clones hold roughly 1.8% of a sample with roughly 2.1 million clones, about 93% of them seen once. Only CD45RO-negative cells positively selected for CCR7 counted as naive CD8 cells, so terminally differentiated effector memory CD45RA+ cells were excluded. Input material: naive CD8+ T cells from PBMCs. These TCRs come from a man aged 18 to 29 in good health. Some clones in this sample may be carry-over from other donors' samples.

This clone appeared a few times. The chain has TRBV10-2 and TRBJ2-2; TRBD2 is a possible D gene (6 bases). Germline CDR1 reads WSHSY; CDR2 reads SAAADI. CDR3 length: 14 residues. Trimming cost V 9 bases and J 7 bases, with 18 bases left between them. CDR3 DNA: TGCGCCAGTGAAAGGAGGGGCGAGTTCGGGGAGCTGTTTTTT. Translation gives CASERRGEFGELFF.

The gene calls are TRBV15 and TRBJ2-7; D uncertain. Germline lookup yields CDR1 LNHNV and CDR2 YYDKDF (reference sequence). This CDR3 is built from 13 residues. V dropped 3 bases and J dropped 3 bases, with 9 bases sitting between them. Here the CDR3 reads CATSSGRGYEQYF. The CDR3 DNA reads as TGTGCCACCAGCAGTGGTCGTGGCTACGAGCAGTACTTC.

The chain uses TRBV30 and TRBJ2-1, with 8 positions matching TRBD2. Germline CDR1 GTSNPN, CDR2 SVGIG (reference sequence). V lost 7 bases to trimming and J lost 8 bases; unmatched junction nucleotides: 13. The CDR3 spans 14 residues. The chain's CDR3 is CAYLSGREGDEQFF. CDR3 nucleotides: TGTGCCTATTTAAGCGGGAGAGAGGGCGATGAGCAGTTCTTC.

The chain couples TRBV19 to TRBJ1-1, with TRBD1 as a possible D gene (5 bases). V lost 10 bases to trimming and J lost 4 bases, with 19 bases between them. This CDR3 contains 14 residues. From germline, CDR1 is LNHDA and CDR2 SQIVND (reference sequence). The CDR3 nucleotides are TGTGCCACTCATTGGGGGGGACGTTTCACTGAAGCTTTCTTT. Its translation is CATHWGGRFTEAFF.

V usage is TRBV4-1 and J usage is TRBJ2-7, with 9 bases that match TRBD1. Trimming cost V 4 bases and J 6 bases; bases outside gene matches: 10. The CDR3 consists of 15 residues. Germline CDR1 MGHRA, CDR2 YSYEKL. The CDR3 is CASSLSRDRVIEQYF. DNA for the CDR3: TGCGCCAGCAGCCTCTCCCGGGACAGGGTTATCGAGCAGTACTTC.

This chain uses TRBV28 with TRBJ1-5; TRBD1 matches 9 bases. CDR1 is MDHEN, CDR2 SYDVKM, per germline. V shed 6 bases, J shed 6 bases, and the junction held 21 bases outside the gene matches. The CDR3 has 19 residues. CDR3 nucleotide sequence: TGTGCCAGCAGACACGGGGGGGGATGGACAGGGGTTTTCGCTCAGCCCCAGCATTTT. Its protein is CASRHGGGWTGVFAQPQHF.

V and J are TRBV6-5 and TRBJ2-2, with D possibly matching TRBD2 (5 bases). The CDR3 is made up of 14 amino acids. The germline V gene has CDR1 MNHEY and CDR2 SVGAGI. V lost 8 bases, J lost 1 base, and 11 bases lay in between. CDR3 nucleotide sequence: TGTGCCAGCTCCCCTCGGGGGAACACCGGGGAGCTGTTTTTT. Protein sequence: CASSPRGNTGELFF.

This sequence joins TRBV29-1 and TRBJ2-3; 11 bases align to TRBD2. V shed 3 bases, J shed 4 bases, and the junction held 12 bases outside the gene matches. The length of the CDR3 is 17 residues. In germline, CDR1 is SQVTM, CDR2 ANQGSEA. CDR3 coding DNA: TGCAGCGTTGAGTTCCCGATACTAGCGGGGGCGGCAGATACGCAGTATTTT. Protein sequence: CSVEFPILAGAADTQYF.

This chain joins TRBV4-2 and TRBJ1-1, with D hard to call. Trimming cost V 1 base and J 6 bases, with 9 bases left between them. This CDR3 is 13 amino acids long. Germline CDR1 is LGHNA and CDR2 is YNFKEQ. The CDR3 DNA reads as TGTGCCAGCAGCCAAGTTAAAAAGGCTGAAGCTTTCTTT. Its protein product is CASSQVKKAEAFF.

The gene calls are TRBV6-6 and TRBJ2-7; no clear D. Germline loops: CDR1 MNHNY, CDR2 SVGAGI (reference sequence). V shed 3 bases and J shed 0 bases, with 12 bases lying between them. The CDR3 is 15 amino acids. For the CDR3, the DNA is TGTGCCAGCAGTTATTCGACGGACCTCTCCTACGAGCAGTACTTC. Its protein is CASSYSTDLSYEQYF.

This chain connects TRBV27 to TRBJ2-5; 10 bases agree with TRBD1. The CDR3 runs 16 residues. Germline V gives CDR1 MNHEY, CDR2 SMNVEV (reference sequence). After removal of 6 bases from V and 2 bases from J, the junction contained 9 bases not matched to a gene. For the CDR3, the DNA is TGTGCCAGCAGCCCCTACTCGGGACAGGGGCAAGAGACCCAGTACTTC. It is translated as CASSPYSGQGQETQYF.

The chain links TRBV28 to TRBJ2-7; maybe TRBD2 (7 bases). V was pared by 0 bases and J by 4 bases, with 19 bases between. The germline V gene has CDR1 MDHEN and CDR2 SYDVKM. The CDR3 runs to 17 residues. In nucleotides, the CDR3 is TGTGCCAGCAGTTTATGGGGGGGCTCGGAGCGGGATTACGAGCAGTACTTC. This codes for CASSLWGGSERDYEQYF.

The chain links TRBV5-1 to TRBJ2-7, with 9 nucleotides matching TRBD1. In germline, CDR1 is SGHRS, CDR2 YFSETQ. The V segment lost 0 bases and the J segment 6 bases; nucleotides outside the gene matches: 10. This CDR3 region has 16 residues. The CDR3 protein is CASSLGKGTGLVEQYF. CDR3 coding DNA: TGCGCCAGCAGCTTGGGCAAAGGGACAGGGCTGGTCGAGCAGTACTTC.

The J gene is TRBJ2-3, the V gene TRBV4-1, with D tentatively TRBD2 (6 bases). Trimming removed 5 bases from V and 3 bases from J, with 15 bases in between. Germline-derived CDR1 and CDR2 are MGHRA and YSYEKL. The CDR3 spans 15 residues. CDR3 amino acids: CASSSGREGTDTQYF. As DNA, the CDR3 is TGCGCCAGCAGCTCCGGGAGAGAAGGAACAGATACGCAGTATTTT.

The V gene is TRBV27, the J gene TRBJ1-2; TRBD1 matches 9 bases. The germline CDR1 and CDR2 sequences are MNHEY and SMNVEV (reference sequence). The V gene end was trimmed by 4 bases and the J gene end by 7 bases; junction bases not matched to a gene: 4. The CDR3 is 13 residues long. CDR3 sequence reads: CASSSRTGVGYTF. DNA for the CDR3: TGTGCCAGCAGTTCACGGACAGGGGTTGGCTACACCTTC.

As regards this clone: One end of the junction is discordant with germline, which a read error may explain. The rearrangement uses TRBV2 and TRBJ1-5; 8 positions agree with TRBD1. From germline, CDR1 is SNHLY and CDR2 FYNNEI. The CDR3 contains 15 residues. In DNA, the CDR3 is TGTGCCAGCAGAGAAGAAGGACAGGGAACTCAGCCCCAGCATTTT. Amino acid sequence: CASREEGQGTQPQHF.

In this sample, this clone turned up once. In DNA form, the CDR3 reads TGTGCCAGCAGCCCGACAGGGCCCATTGTGCAGTACTTC. Amino acids: CASSPTGPIVQYF. The rearrangement links TRBV7-9 to TRBJ2-7; 7 nucleotides match TRBD1. The germline V gene encodes CDR1 SEHNR and CDR2 FQNEAQ (reference sequence). The length of the CDR3 is 13 residues. The junction had 10 bases not matched to a gene; V was cut back by 5 bases and J by 9 bases.

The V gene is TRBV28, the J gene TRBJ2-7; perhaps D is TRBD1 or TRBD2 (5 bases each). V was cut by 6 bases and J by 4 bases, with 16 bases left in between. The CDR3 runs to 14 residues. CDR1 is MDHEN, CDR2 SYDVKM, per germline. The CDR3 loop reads CASSEWDGKYEQYF. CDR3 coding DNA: TGTGCCAGCAGCGAATGGGACGGGAAATACGAGCAGTACTTC.

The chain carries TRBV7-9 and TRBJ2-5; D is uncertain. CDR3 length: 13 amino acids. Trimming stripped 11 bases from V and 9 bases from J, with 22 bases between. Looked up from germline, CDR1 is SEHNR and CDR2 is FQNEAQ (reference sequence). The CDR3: CALTPSTSVAQYF. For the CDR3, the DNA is TGTGCCCTTACGCCCTCTACCTCAGTGGCCCAGTACTTC.

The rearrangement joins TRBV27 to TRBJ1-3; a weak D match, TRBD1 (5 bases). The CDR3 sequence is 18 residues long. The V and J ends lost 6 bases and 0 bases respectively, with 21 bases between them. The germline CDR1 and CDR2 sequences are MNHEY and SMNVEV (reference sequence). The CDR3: CASSPGWDLSSSGNTIYF. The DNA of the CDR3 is TGTGCCAGCAGCCCCGGGTGGGACCTCTCGAGCTCTGGAAACACCATATATTTT.

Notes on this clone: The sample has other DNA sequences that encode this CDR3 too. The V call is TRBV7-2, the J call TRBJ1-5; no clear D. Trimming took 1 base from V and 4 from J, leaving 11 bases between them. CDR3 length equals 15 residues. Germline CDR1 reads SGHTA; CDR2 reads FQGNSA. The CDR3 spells CASSLGGGGNQPQHF. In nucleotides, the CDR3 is TGTGCCAGCAGCTTAGGGGGTGGTGGAAATCAGCCCCAGCATTTT. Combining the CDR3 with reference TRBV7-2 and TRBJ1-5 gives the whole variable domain GAGVSQSPSNKVTEKGKDVELRCDPISGHTALYWYRQSLGQGLEFLIYFQGNSAPDKSGLPSDRFSAERTGGSVSTLTIQRTQQEDSAVYLCASSLGGGGNQPQHFGDGTRLSIL.

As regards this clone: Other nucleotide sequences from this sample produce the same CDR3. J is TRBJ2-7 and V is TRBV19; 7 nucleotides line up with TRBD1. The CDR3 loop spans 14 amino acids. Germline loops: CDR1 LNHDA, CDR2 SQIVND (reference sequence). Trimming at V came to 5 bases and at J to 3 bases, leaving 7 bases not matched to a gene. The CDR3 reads CASSSRDSFYEQYF. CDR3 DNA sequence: TGTGCCAGTAGTTCCCGGGACAGCTTCTACGAGCAGTACTTC.

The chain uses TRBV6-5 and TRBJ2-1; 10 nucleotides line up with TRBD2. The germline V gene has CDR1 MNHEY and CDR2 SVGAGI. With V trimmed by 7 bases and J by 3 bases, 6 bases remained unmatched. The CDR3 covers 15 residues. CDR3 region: CASKIAGGFYNEQFF. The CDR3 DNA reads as TGTGCCAGCAAGATAGCGGGAGGATTCTACAATGAGCAGTTCTTC.

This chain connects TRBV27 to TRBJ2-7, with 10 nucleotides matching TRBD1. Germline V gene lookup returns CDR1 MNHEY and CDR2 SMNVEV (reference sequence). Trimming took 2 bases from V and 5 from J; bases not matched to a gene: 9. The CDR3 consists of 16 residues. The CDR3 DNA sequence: TGTGCCAGCAGTTTACTCCCGGGACAGGGGCCCGACGAGCAGTACTTC. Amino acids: CASSLLPGQGPDEQYF.

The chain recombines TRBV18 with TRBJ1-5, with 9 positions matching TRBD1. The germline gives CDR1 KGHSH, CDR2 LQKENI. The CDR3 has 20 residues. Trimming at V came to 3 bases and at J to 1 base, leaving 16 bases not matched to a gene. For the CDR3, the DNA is TGTGCCAGCTCACCGAACCGCGGGACAGGGAAGGAAGGGAGCAATCAGCCCCAGCATTTT. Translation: CASSPNRGTGKEGSNQPQHF.